These 13 T cell receptor beta chains were all obtained from the same sample, sequenced in a study of radiotherapy plus CTLA-4 blockade in lung cancer. Using immunoSEQ multiplex PCR, the repertoire was profiled, and TCRdb retains in-frame clones only, with some absent. The sample carries 90,000 to 100,000 clones, approximately 82% recorded once. Material: peripheral blood, obtained from a patient treated with radiotherapy plus ipilimumab. The source of these receptors is a human donor with non-small cell lung cancer that progressed on radiotherapy plus ipilimumab.

The chain combines TRBV29-1 with TRBJ2-1; D perhaps matches TRBD2 (6 bases). The V gene's germline CDR1 is SQVTM and CDR2 ANQGSEA. The CDR3 spans 14 residues. Between the trimmed V and J ends, which lost 1 base and 6 bases, there was a span of 13 bases. CDR3 loop: CSVEAREAVNEQFF. DNA for the CDR3: TGCAGCGTTGAAGCCAGGGAGGCTGTCAATGAGCAGTTCTTC.

The chain links TRBV4-1 to TRBJ2-1; the D is unclear. Trimming stripped 0 bases from V and 10 bases from J, with 4 bases between. CDR1 is MGHRA, CDR2 YSYEKL, per germline. This CDR3 contains 11 residues. The CDR3 sequence is CASSQEREQFF. The CDR3 DNA reads as TGCGCCAGCAGCCAAGAGCGGGAGCAGTTCTTC.

The chain combines TRBV7-3 with TRBJ2-1, with 7 bases lining up with TRBD1. Per germline, CDR1 SGHTA and CDR2 FQGTGA. V was clipped by 5 bases and J by 0 bases; unmatched bases: 10. The CDR3 covers 17 residues. For the CDR3, the DNA is TGTGCCAGCAGCAATAGGGACAGCGCGAGCTCCTACAATGAGCAGTTCTTC. Translating it yields CASSNRDSASSYNEQFF.

The rearrangement uses TRBV6-5 and TRBJ2-1, with TRBD2 matching over 16 bases. This CDR3 contains 15 residues. Germline V lookup: CDR1 MNHEY, CDR2 SVGAGI. The trim removed 6 bases at V and 14 bases at J, leaving 10 bases unmatched. This CDR3 is CASSPPGLAGGFEFF. The DNA of the CDR3 is TGTGCCAGCAGCCCGCCGGGACTAGCGGGAGGGTTTGAGTTCTTC.

The rearrangement joins TRBV5-6 to TRBJ1-5; a weak D match, TRBD1 (6 bases). This CDR3 has 14 amino acids. V was cut by 4 bases and J by 1 base, with 9 bases left in between. Germline CDR1 reads SGHDT; CDR2 reads YYEEEE. The CDR3 loop reads CASSLGQSNQPQHF. In nucleotides, the CDR3 is TGTGCCAGCAGCCTAGGACAGAGCAATCAGCCCCAGCATTTT.

The V gene is TRBV25-1, the J gene TRBJ2-2, with TRBD2 identical over 13 bases. The CDR3 has 15 residues. CDR1 and CDR2 (germline): MGHDK, SYGVNS. V gave up 6 bases and J gave up 5 bases; unmatched junction bases: 3. DNA for the CDR3: TGTGCCAGCAGCGGACTAGCGGGAGTTACCGGGGAGCTGTTTTTT. It encodes CASSGLAGVTGELFF.

This clone was seen only a few times. The V gene is TRBV19, the J gene TRBJ1-1; D is unresolved. The CDR3 contains 13 residues. Germline assignment: CDR1 LNHDA and CDR2 SQIVND (reference sequence). The V and J ends lost 3 bases and 2 bases respectively, with 7 bases between them. CDR3: CASSMLSNTEAFF. Here the CDR3 DNA reads TGTGCCAGTAGTATGCTGAGTAACACTGAAGCTTTCTTT.

The chain has TRBV25-1 and TRBJ1-2; 11 nucleotides line up with TRBD1. V was clipped by 4 bases and J by 6 bases; unmatched bases: 10. Germline-derived CDR1 and CDR2 are MGHDK and SYGVNS. This CDR3 region has 16 residues. The CDR3 DNA follows: TGTGCCAGCAGTGGGACAGGGGGCAATGTTTTGCATGGCTACACCTTC. This translates into CASSGTGGNVLHGYTF.

V usage is TRBV6-6 and J usage is TRBJ2-2; 12 bases are a match to TRBD1. Losses at the gene ends were 6 bases for V and 4 bases for J; bases not matched to a gene: 6. The CDR3 length is 16 residues. Per germline, CDR1 MNHNY and CDR2 SVGAGI (reference sequence). CDR3 nucleotide sequence: TGTGCCAGCAGAAAGGGACAGGGGGCGGGCACCGGGGAGCTGTTTTTT. It yields the protein CASRKGQGAGTGELFF.

The chain links TRBV6-5 to TRBJ2-2; tentatively, D is TRBD1 (5 bases). Germline V gene data show CDR1 as MNHEY and CDR2 as SVGAGI. Trimming took off 7 bases at V and 2 bases at J, with 14 bases between the two ends. The CDR3 sequence is 15 residues long. The CDR3 loop is CASTKHRINTGELFF. The DNA for the CDR3 is TGTGCCAGCACCAAACACAGGATCAACACCGGGGAGCTGTTTTTT.

The CDR3 bases are TGTGCCAGCTCACCCACAGGAGAGACCCAGTACTTC. This encodes CASSPTGETQYF. This sequence joins TRBV18 and TRBJ2-5, with a weak D call TRBD1 (5 bases). V lost 3 bases, J lost 4 bases, and 6 bases lay in between. CDR1 is KGHSH and CDR2 is LQKENI in the germline V gene. This CDR3 is 12 amino acids long.

The rearrangement joins TRBV18 to TRBJ2-1; D may be TRBD2 (6 bases). This CDR3 has 14 residues. V was shortened by 2 bases and J by 6 bases, with 11 bases between the two germline ends. Germline assignment: CDR1 KGHSH and CDR2 LQKENI. The CDR3 bases are TGTGCCAGCTCACCAAAGGAGGGACCCAATGAGCAGTTCTTC. Protein: CASSPKEGPNEQFF.

The rearrangement uses TRBV27 and TRBJ2-7, with 13 bases aligning to TRBD2. The CDR3 spans 16 residues. With 3 bases clipped from V and 6 bases from J, the junction kept 8 bases outside the gene matches. The germline CDR1 and CDR2 sequences are MNHEY and SMNVEV (reference sequence). The CDR3 sequence: CASSFYGTSGKTEQYF. CDR3 in DNA: TGTGCCAGCAGTTTTTACGGGACTAGCGGGAAGACCGAGCAGTACTTC.